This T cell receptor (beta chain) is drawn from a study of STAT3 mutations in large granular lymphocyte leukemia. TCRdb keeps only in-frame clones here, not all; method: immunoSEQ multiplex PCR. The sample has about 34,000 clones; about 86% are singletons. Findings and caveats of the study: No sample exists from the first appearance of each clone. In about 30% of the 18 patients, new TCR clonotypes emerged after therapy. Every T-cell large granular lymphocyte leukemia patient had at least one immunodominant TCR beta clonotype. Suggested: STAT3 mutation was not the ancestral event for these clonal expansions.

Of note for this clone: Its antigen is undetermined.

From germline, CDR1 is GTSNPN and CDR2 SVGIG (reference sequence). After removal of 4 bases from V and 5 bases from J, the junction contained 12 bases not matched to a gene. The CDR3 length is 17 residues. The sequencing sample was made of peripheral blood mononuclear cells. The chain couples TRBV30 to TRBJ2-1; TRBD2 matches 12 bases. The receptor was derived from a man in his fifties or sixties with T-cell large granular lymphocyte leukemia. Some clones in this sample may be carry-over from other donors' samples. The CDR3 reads CAWKGTSGSRINNEQFF. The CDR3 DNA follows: TGTGCCTGGAAAGGGACTAGCGGGTCTCGAATAAACAATGAGCAGTTCTTC.